These 27 T cell receptor beta chains share one sample of origin, sequenced in a study of blood T cell repertoires in COVID-19. Method: immunoSEQ multiplex PCR; TCRdb's copy keeps in-frame clones and lacks some. In the table there are about 250,000 clones, roughly 80% of which are singletons. The sequenced material came from peripheral blood. The receptors derive from a woman aged 80 or over with acute or convalescent COVID-19.

The chain employs TRBV6-5 and TRBJ2-3, with 8 bases lining up with TRBD1. The CDR3 is 15 residues long. Trimming took 8 bases from V and 4 from J; bases not matched to a gene: 11. The germline gives CDR1 MNHEY, CDR2 SVGAGI. CDR3 region: CASQQQTGEADTQYF. The CDR3 bases are TGTGCCAGCCAGCAACAGACAGGGGAAGCAGATACGCAGTATTTT.

The chain carries TRBV3-1 (or the pseudogene TRBV3-2) and TRBJ1-5, with 9 bases lining up with TRBD1. This CDR3 comprises 16 residues. The J segment lost 6 bases and the V segment lost 0 bases, leaving 6 bases of the junction unmatched. Germline-derived CDR1 and CDR2 are LGHDT and YNNKEL (reference sequence). The CDR3 loop reads CASSQDEQGATQPQHF. The CDR3 nucleotides read TGTGCCAGCAGCCAAGATGAACAGGGGGCCACTCAGCCCCAGCATTTT.

V usage is TRBV5-1 and J usage is TRBJ2-7, with a weak D call TRBD1 (5 bases). Germline V gives CDR1 SGHRS, CDR2 YFSETQ. With 4 bases removed from V and 7 bases from J, the gap between germline ends came to 12 bases. CDR3 length: 12 residues. The CDR3 region is CASSTQGWEQYF. The CDR3 DNA reads as TGCGCCAGCAGCACGCAGGGATGGGAGCAGTACTTC.

This rearrangement joins TRBV3-1 (or the pseudogene TRBV3-2) to TRBJ1-3; D is unresolved. Germline CDR1 is LGHDT and CDR2 is YNNKEL (reference sequence). This CDR3 region has 13 residues. The V end lost 4 bases, the J end lost 15 bases, and 19 bases lay between the germline ends. CDR3 DNA sequence: TGTGCCAGCAGCCCAAGATCTAAACAACGAGGATATTTT. Residues: CASSPRSKQRGYF.

V is TRBV28 and J is TRBJ1-5, with TRBD1 matching 10 bases. Trimming at V came to 6 bases and at J to 6 bases, leaving 8 bases not matched to a gene. CDR1 is MDHEN and CDR2 is SYDVKM in the germline V gene. The CDR3 is 15 residues long. The CDR3 sequence: CASSRTGGGSQPQHF. CDR3 DNA sequence: TGTGCCAGCAGCCGGACAGGGGGAGGGAGTCAGCCCCAGCATTTT. Together with reference TRBV28 and TRBJ1-5, the CDR3 gives the full variable domain: DVKVTQSSRYLVKRTGEKVFLECVQDMDHENMFWYRQDPGLGLRLIYFSYDVKMKEKGDIPEGYSVSREKKERFSLILESASTNQTSMYLCASSRTGGGSQPQHFGDGTRLSIL.

V usage is TRBV28 and J usage is TRBJ2-1, with 7 bases matching TRBD2. The germline CDR1 and CDR2 sequences are MDHEN and SYDVKM. The CDR3 loop spans 12 amino acids. Trimming at V came to 11 bases and at J to 4 bases, leaving 5 bases not matched to a gene. The CDR3 coding sequence is TGTGCCCAGACTAGCCGATACAATGAGCAGTTCTTC. It yields the protein CAQTSRYNEQFF.

This clone was counted a single time. Within the sample, other DNA sequences also encode this same CDR3. This rearrangement joins TRBV6-5 to TRBJ1-1, with TRBD1 matching 8 bases. This CDR3 spans 13 amino acids. V trimming: 8 bases; J trimming: 0 bases; junction bases outside the gene matches: 2. Germline V gives CDR1 MNHEY, CDR2 SVGAGI. CDR3 in amino acids: CASRQGLNTEAFF. The CDR3 nucleotides read TGTGCCAGCCGACAGGGGCTGAACACTGAAGCTTTCTTT.

This clone turned up a few times. The J gene is TRBJ1-4, the V gene TRBV5-1; D is ambiguous. Per germline, CDR1 SGHRS and CDR2 YFSETQ. The CDR3 consists of 17 residues. V dropped 3 bases and J dropped 0 bases, with 15 bases sitting between them. CDR3 amino acids: CASSYGRNIPTNEKLFF. Here the CDR3 DNA reads TGCGCCAGCAGCTATGGGCGCAATATCCCAACTAATGAAAAACTGTTTTTT.

The chain couples TRBV7-9 to TRBJ2-1; 12 bases are shared with TRBD2. The CDR3 loop spans 16 amino acids. Germline values: CDR1 SEHNR, CDR2 FQNEAQ (reference sequence). The V and J ends lost 5 bases and 2 bases, in that order; junction bases with no gene match: 4. CDR3 amino acids: CASSQRTSGTYNEQFF. The CDR3 DNA reads as TGTGCCAGCAGCCAAAGGACTAGCGGGACCTACAATGAGCAGTTCTTC.

The gene calls are TRBV7-7 and TRBJ2-2; 13 nucleotides align to TRBD2. The CDR3 totals 16 residues. CDR1 is SSHAT, CDR2 FNYEAQ, per germline (reference sequence). V shed 5 bases and J 3 bases; nucleotides not matched to a gene: 3. DNA of the CDR3: TGTGCCAGCAGCCAGACTAGCGGGAGGCACACCGGGGAGCTGTTTTTT. It encodes CASSQTSGRHTGELFF.

The V and J genes are TRBV5-1 and TRBJ1-4, with no clear D. The CDR3 loop spans 14 amino acids. Germline V gene lookup returns CDR1 SGHRS and CDR2 YFSETQ. The ends were cut back, 0 bases at V and 5 bases at J, with 8 bases in the middle. CDR3 sequence reads: CASSLAGSNEKLFF. The CDR3 DNA reads as TGCGCCAGCAGCTTGGCGGGGTCAAATGAAAAACTGTTTTTT. Complete variable domain (other parts from reference TRBV5-1 and TRBJ1-4): KAGVTQTPRYLIKTRGQQVTLSCSPISGHRSVSWYQQTPGQGLQFLFEYFSETQRNKGNFPGRFSGRQFSNSRSEMNVSTLELGDSALYLCASSLAGSNEKLFFGSGTQLSVL.

V is TRBV4-1 and J is TRBJ2-6; 9 positions agree with TRBD2. V dropped 3 bases and J dropped 4; count of bases not matched to a gene: 10. Germline V gives CDR1 MGHRA, CDR2 YSYEKL. There are 18 residues in the CDR3. CDR3 loop: CASSHTLAGRPGANVLTF. In DNA, the CDR3 is TGCGCCAGCAGCCACACACTAGCGGGCCGACCAGGGGCCAACGTCCTGACTTTC.

This clone was detected a few times. The chain employs TRBV5-8 and TRBJ2-1; D uncertain. Deletions cut 0 bases from V and 8 bases from J, with 15 bases between. CDR1 and CDR2 (germline): SGHTS, YDEGEE. This CDR3 comprises 15 residues. The CDR3 DNA reads TGTGCCAGCAGCTTGGATCCAGGCCGCTGGCATGAGCAGTTCTTC. Translation gives CASSLDPGRWHEQFF.

The chain combines TRBV6-4 with TRBJ1-6; D gene uncertain. Germline V gives CDR1 MRHNA, CDR2 SNTAGT. The V and J ends lost 6 bases and 8 bases respectively, with 14 bases between them. This CDR3 spans 14 amino acids. CDR3 DNA sequence: TGTGCCAGCAGCCTAACGAGGATAGATTCACCCCTCCACTTT. Amino acid sequence: CASSLTRIDSPLHF.

J is TRBJ1-1 and V is TRBV19; the match to TRBD1 covers 8 bases. The germline V gene has CDR1 LNHDA and CDR2 SQIVND (reference sequence). J was trimmed by 1 base and V by 9 bases; bases with no gene match: 4. The CDR3 covers 13 residues. The CDR3 DNA follows: TGTGCCAGCCTGGGACAGGCGAACACTGAAGCTTTCTTT. Protein: CASLGQANTEAFF.

V gene TRBV25-1 combines with J gene TRBJ2-6, with TRBD1 matching over 7 bases. Trimming at V came to 7 bases and at J to 0 bases, leaving 12 bases not matched to a gene. The V gene's germline CDR1 is MGHDK and CDR2 SYGVNS. The CDR3 length is 18 residues. This CDR3 reads CASTPAAGGSSGANVLTF. The CDR3 DNA reads as TGTGCCAGCACCCCAGCGGCAGGGGGATCCTCTGGGGCCAACGTCCTGACTTTC.

For the CDR3, the DNA is TGTGCCAGCAGCTTAGGGTCTGGACGGGAGGAAAAACTGTTTTTT. It yields the protein CASSLGSGREEKLFF. This chain connects TRBV7-8 to TRBJ1-4; D remains unclear. This CDR3 comprises 15 residues. Trimming removed 1 base from V and 8 bases from J, with 14 bases in between. The germline CDR1 and CDR2 sequences are SGHVS and FQNEAQ.

The chain has TRBV10-3 and TRBJ2-2, with TRBD2 as a possible D gene (5 bases). Germline V lookup: CDR1 ENHRY, CDR2 SYGVKD. Trimming removed 4 bases at V and 3 bases at J, with 12 bases between. CDR3 length: 15 amino acids. The CDR3 spells CAISVVGSHTGELFF. Written as DNA, the CDR3 is TGTGCCATCAGTGTTGTGGGGAGTCACACCGGGGAGCTGTTTTTT.

The gene calls are TRBV3-1 (or the pseudogene TRBV3-2) and TRBJ2-1; 14 nucleotides align to TRBD2. Per germline, CDR1 LGHDT and CDR2 YNNKEL (reference sequence). J lost 1 base, V lost 0 bases, and 5 bases had no gene match. The CDR3 spans 19 residues. The CDR3 is CASSQDYGTSGSSYNEQFF. The CDR3 region has the DNA TGTGCCAGCAGCCAAGATTATGGGACTAGCGGGAGTTCCTACAATGAGCAGTTCTTC.

V usage is TRBV12-3 or TRBV12-4 and J usage is TRBJ1-6; TRBD1 matches at 7 bases. The length of the CDR3 is 13 residues. V lost 5 bases, J lost 9 bases, and 4 bases stayed unmatched. The CDR3, as DNA: TGTGCCAGCAGTCTCGACAGGGTTTCACCCCTCCACTTT. This translates into CASSLDRVSPLHF.

This chain connects TRBV3-1 (or the pseudogene TRBV3-2) to TRBJ2-7, with 7 bases matching TRBD2. After removal of 3 bases from V and 5 bases from J, the junction contained 7 bases not matched to a gene. CDR1 LGHDT and CDR2 YNNKEL come from the germline V gene (reference sequence). This CDR3 has 14 amino acids. CDR3 nucleotides: TGTGCCAGCAGCCATGGCGGGAGTCCCAACGAGCAGTACTTC. Its translation is CASSHGGSPNEQYF.

The sample holds one count of this clone. The V gene is TRBV19, the J gene TRBJ2-7; D may be TRBD1 (6 bases). Trimming removed 4 bases at V and 3 bases at J, with 13 bases between. This CDR3 comprises 14 residues. Germline CDR1 reads LNHDA; CDR2 reads SQIVND (reference sequence). DNA for the CDR3: TGTGCCAGTAGTACACCTGGACAGAACTACGAGCAGTACTTC. It yields the protein CASSTPGQNYEQYF.

The V gene is TRBV5-1, the J gene TRBJ2-3; no reliable D call. The V and J ends lost 10 bases and 1 base respectively, with 16 bases between them. Looked up from germline, CDR1 is SGHRS and CDR2 is YFSETQ. The CDR3 is made up of 14 amino acids. The CDR3 protein is CASTPGVGTDTQYF. The CDR3 bases are TGCGCCTCGACCCCTGGAGTGGGCACAGATACGCAGTATTTT. Variable domain in full (rest from reference TRBV5-1 and TRBJ2-3): KAGVTQTPRYLIKTRGQQVTLSCSPISGHRSVSWYQQTPGQGLQFLFEYFSETQRNKGNFPGRFSGRQFSNSRSEMNVSTLELGDSALYLCASTPGVGTDTQYFGPGTRLTVL.

V usage is TRBV18 and J usage is TRBJ1-3; D is unresolved. The length of the CDR3 is 14 residues. The V end was cut by 5 bases, the J end by 4 bases, with 12 bases between. CDR1 and CDR2 from the germline V gene are KGHSH and LQKENI. The DNA for the CDR3 is TGTGCCAGCTCAACCGGGATACAAGGAAACACCATATATTTT. This encodes CASSTGIQGNTIYF.

This chain joins TRBV25-1 and TRBJ1-2; no clear D gene. CDR1 is MGHDK, CDR2 SYGVNS, per germline. The CDR3 runs to 13 residues. Trimming took 3 bases from V and 1 from J, leaving 6 bases between them. The CDR3 reads CASSENGNYGYTF. CDR3 bases: TGTGCCAGCAGTGAGAACGGTAACTATGGCTACACCTTC.

The genes are TRBV18 and TRBJ1-2, with 11 nucleotides matching TRBD1. Germline trimming cut 6 bases from V and 4 bases from J; bases unmatched to any gene: 10. Germline loops: CDR1 KGHSH, CDR2 LQKENI. There are 16 residues in the CDR3. CDR3: CASSLDGTGGIYGYTF. The CDR3 DNA follows: TGTGCCAGCTCGCTGGATGGGACAGGGGGGATCTATGGCTACACCTTC.

This clone was observed a few times. The V gene is TRBV19, the J gene TRBJ1-5; D call uncertain. Germline CDR1 LNHDA, CDR2 SQIVND (reference sequence). The CDR3 is 12 residues long. Between the trimmed V and J ends, which lost 6 bases and 11 bases, there was a span of 14 bases. CDR3 in DNA: TGTGCCAGTAGCTATGACCGGAGGTCCCAGCATTTT. It encodes CASSYDRRSQHF.